The T cell receptor beta chain under discussion was sequenced for a study of blood T cell repertoires in COVID-19. For the study at large: The origin of the acute and convalescent COVID-19 samples was the United States, Italy and Spain. The analysed material was cDNA or gDNA that came from T cells, B-cell-depleted T cells, or PBMCs.

This clone was picked up a small number of times. All enrollees were roughly 18 to 90 years old and from 20 to 25 US areas. CDR3 length: 14 amino acids. CDR1 and CDR2 (germline): SGHNT, YYREEE (reference sequence). The V end was cut by 4 bases, the J end by 7 bases, with 12 bases between. Profiling relied on immunoSEQ multiplex PCR, and the TCRdb table lists in-frame clones only, not all of them. Of a few hundred thousand clones in the sample, about 86% are singletons; the top ten hold 3% to 4.5%. This chain connects TRBV5-4 to TRBJ1-6; the D gene is possibly TRBD1 (5 bases). The specimen sequenced was PBMCs or T cells enriched from blood (not recorded which). This clonotype originated in a woman aged 40-49 years with acute COVID-19. Written as DNA, the CDR3 is TGTGCCAGCAGCGAGGTCCGGACAAATTCACCCCTCCACTTT. Encoded protein: CASSEVRTNSPLHF. Full variable domain (missing parts from reference TRBV5-4 and TRBJ1-6): ETGVTQSPTHLIKTRGQQVTLRCSSQSGHNTVSWYQQALGQGPQFIFQYYREEENGRGNFPPRFSGLQFPNYSSELNVNALELDDSALYLCASSEVRTNSPLHFGNGTRLTVT.